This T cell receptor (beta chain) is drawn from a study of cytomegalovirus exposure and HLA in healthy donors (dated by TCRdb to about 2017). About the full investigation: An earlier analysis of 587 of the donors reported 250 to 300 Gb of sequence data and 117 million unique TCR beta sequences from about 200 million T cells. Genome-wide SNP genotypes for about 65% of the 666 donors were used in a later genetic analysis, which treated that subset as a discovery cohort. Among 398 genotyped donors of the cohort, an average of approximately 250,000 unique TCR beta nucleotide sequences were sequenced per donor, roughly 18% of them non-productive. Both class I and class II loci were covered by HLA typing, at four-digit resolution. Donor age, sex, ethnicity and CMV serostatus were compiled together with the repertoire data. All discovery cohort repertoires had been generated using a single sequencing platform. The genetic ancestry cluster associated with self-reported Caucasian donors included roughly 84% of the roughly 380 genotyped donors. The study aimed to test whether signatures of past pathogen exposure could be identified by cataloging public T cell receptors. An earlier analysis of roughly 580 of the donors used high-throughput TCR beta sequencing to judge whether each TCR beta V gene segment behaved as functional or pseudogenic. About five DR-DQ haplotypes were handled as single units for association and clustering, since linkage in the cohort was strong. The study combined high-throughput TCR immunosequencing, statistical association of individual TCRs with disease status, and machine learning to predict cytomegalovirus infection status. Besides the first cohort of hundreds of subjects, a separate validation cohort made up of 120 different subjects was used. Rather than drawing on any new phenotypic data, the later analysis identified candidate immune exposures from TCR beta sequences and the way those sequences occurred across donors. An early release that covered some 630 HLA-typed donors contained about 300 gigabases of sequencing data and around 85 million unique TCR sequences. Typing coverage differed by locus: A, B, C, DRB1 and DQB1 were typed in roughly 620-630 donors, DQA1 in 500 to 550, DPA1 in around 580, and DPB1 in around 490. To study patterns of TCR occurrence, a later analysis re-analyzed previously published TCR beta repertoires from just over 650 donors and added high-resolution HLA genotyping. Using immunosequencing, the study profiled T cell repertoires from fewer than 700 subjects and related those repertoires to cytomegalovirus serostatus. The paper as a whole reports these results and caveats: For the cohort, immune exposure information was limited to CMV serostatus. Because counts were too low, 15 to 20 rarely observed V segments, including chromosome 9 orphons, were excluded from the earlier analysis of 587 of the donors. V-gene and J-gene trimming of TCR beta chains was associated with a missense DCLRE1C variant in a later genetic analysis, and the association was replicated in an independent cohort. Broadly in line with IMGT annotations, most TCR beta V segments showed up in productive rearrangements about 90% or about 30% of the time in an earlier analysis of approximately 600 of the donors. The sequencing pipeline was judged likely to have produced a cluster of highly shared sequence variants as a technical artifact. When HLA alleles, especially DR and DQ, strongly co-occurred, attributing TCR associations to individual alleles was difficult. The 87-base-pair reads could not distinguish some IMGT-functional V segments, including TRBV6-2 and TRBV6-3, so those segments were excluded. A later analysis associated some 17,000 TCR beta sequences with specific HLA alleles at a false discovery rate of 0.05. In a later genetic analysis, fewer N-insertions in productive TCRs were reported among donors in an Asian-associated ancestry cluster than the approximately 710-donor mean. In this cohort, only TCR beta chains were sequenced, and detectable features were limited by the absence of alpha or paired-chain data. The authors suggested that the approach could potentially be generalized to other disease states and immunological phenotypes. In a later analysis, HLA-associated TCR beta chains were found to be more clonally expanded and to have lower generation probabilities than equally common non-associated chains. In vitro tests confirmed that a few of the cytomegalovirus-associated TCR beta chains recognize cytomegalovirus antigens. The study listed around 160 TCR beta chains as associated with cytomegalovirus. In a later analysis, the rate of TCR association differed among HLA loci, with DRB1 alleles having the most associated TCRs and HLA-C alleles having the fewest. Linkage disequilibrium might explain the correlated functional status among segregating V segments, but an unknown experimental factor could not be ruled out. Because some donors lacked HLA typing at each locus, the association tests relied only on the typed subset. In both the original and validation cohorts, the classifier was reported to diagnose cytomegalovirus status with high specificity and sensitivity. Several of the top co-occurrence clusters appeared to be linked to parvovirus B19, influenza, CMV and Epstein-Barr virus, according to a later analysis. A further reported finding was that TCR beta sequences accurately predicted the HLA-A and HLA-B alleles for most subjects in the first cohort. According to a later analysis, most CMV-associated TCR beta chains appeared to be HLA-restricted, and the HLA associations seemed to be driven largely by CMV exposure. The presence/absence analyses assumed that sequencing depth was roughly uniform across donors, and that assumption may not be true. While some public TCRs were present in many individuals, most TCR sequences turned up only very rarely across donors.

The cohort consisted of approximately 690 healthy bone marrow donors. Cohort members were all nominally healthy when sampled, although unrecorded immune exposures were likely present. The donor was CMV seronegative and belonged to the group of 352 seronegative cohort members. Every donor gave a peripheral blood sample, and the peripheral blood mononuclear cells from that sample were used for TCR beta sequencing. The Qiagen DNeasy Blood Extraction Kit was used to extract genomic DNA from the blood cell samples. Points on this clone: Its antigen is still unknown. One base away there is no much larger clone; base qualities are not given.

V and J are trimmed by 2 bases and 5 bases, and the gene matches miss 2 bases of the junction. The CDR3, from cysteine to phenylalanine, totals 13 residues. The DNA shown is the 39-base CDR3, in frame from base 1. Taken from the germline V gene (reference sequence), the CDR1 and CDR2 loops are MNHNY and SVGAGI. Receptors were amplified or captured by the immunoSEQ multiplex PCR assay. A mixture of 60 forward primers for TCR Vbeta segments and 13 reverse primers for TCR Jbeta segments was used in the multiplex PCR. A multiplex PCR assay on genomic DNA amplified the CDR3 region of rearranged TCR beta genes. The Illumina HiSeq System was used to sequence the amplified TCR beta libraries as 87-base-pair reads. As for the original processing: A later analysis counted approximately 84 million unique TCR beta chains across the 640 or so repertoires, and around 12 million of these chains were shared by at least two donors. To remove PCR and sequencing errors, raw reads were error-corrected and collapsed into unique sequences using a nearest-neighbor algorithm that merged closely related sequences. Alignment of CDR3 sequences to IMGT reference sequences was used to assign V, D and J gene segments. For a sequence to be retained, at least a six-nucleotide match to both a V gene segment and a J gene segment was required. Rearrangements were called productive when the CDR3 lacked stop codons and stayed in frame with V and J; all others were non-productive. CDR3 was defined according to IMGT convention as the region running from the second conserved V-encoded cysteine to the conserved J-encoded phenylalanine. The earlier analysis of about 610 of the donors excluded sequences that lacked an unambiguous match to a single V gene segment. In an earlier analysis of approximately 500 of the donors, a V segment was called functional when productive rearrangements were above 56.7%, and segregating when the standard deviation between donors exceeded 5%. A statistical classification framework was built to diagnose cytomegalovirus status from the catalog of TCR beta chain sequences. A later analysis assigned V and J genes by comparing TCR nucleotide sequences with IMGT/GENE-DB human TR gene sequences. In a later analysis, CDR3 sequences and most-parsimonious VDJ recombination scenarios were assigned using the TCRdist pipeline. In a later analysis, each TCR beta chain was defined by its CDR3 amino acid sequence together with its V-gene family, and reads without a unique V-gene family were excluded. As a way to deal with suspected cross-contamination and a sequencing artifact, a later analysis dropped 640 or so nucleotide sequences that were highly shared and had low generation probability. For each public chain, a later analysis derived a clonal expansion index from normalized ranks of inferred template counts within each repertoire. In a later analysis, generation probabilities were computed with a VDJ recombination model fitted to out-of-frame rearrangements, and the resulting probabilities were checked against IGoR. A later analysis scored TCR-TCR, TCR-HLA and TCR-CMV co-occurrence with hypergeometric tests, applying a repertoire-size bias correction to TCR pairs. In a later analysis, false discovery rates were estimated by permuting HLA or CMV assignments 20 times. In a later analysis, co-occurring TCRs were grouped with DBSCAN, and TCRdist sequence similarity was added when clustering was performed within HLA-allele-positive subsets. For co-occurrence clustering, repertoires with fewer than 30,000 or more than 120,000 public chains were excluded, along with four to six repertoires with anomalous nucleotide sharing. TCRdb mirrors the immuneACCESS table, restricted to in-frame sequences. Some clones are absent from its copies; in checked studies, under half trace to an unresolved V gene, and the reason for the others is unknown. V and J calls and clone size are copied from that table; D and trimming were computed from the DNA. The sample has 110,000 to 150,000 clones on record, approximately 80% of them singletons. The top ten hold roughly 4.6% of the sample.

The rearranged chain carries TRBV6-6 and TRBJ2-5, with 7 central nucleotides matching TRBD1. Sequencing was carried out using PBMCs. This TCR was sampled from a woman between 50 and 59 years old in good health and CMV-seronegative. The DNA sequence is TGTGCCAGCAGTTACGGGACAGAGGAGACCCAGTACTTC. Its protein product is CASSYGTEETQYF.